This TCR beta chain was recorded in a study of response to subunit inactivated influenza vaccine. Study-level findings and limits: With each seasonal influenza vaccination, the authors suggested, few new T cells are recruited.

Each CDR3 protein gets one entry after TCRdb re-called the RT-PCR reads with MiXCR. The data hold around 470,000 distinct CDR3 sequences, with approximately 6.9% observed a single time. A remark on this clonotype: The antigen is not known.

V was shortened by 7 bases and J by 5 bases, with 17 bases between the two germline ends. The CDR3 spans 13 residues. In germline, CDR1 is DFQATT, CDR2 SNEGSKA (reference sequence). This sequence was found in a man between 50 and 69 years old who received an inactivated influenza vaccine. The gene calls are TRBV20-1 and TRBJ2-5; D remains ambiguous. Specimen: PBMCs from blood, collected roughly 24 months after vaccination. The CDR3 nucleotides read TGCAGTGGAAGAGCCCCTGCGATTGAGACCCAGTACTTC. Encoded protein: CSGRAPAIETQYF.